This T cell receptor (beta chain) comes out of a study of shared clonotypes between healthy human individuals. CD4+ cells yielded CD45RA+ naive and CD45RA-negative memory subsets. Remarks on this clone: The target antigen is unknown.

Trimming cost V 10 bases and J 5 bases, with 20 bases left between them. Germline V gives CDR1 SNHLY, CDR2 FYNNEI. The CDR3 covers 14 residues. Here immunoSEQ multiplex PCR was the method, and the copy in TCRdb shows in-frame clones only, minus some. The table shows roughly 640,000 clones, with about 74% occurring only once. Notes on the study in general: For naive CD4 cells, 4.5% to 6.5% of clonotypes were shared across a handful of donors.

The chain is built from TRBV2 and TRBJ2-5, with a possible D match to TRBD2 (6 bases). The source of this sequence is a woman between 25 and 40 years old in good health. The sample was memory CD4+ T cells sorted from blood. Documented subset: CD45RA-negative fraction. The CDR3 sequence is CANKPGGPGETQYF. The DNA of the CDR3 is TGTGCCAACAAACCCGGAGGGCCGGGGGAGACCCAGTACTTC.